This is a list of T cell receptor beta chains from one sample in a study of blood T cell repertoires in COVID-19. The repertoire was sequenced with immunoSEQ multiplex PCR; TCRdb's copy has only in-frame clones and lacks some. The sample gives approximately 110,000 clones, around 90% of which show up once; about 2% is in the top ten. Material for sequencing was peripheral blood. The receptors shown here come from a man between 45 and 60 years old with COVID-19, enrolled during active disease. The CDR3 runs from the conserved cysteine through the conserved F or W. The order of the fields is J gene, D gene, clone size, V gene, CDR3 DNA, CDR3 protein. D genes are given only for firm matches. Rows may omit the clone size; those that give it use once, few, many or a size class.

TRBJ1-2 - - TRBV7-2 TGTGCCAGCAGCTTAGATTCAGGCAACTATGGCTACACCTTC CASSLDSGNYGYTF
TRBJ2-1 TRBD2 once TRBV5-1 TGCGCCAGCAGCTTGGGGGCCACTAGCGGTTGGAGGGATGAGCAGTTCTTC CASSLGATSGWRDEQFF
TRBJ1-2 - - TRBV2 TGTGCCAGCAGTCCACGGCAGGGGTATGGCTACACCTTC CASSPRQGYGYTF
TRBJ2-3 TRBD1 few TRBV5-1 TGCGCCAGCAGCTCCGGGACAGGGGGCTCCGGCACAGATACGCAGTATTTT CASSSGTGGSGTDTQYF
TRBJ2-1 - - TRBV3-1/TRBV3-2 TGTGCCAGCAGCTCCCTCTTAGCGGAGAGTTACAATGAGCAGTTCTTC CASSSLLAESYNEQFF
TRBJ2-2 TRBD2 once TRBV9 TGTGCCAGCAGCGTAGTAGGGACTAGCGCGAACACCGGGGAGCTGTTTTTT CASSVVGTSANTGELFF
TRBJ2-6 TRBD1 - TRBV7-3 TGTGCCAGCAGCCTAAACCGACAGGGCTCGGGGGCCAACGTCCTGACTTTC CASSLNRQGSGANVLTF
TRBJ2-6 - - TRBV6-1 TGTGCCAGCAGTGACGAGAGTCAGGTTTACTCTGGGGCCAACGTCCTGACTTTC CASSDESQVYSGANVLTF
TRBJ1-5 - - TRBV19 TGTGCCAGTACCCAAGGGGGAGACTATCAGCCCCAGCATTTT CASTQGGDYQPQHF
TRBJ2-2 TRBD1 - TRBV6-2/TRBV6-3 TGTGCCAGCAGTCCCAGACAGGGTATATTCGCCGGGGAGCTGTTTTTT CASSPRQGIFAGELFF
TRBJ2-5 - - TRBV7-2 TGTGCCAGCAGCTTATCCTACGGGGAGACCCAGTACTTC CASSLSYGETQYF
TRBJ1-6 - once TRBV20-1 TGCAGTGCTACCAGTCCACCCCTCCACTTT CSATSPPLHF
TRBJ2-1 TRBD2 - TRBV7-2 TGTGCCAGCGGTTTGACGGGACTAGCGGGTCACGATGAGCAGTTCTTC CASGLTGLAGHDEQFF
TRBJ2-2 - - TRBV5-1 TGCGCCAGCAGCTTGGGCAGGGATTCGGGCACCGGGGAGCTGTTTTTT CASSLGRDSGTGELFF
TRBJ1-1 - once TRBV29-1 TGCAGCGTCCGAGCCACAGGGTTCACTGAAGCTTTCTTT CSVRATGFTEAFF
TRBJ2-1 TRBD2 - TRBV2 TGTGCCAGCAGAGCTCAACCTGGGACTAGCGGGGGCAATGAGCAGTTCTTC CASRAQPGTSGGNEQFF
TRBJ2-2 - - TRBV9 TGTGCCAGCAGCGCCCAGAGACAGCGCACCGGGGAGCTGTTTTTT CASSAQRQRTGELFF
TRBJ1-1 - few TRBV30 TGTGCCTGGAAGGCTAGGATGAACACTGAAGCTTTCTTT CAWKARMNTEAFF
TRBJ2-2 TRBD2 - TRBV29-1 TGCAGCGTTGAAGATCCGGCAGGGAGGGTGGTCGGGGAGCTGTTTTTT CSVEDPAGRVVGELFF
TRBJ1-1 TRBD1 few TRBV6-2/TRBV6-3 TGTGCCAGCAGTTCCGGGACAGGGTTTACTGAAGCTTTCTTT CASSSGTGFTEAFF
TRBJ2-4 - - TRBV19 TGTGCCAGTAGTATTGGACAAGGCATTCAGTACTTC CASSIGQGIQYF
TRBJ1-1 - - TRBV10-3 TGTGCCATCAGTGAGACAGGGCTGAACACTGAAGCTTTCTTT CAISETGLNTEAFF
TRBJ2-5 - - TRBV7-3 TGTGCCAGCAGCGTAGGGGGTGTTGAGACCCAGTACTTC CASSVGGVETQYF
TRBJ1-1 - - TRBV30 TGTGCCTGGAGAGGTCATCTCAGGATGAACACTGAAGCTTTCTTT CAWRGHLRMNTEAFF
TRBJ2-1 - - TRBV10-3 TGTGCCATCAGGAGGGATGGGAACAATGAGCAGTTCTTC CAIRRDGNNEQFF
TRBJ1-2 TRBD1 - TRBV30 TGTGCCTGGAATGGCCGGACAGGGTATGGCTACACCTTC CAWNGRTGYGYTF
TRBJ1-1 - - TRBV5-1 TGCGCCAGCAGCTTGGGGGCAGGGGTTACGAACACTGAAGCTTTCTTT CASSLGAGVTNTEAFF
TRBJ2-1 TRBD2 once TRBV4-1 TGCGCCAGCAGCCAAGGACTAGCGGCTTACAATGAGCAGTTCTTC CASSQGLAAYNEQFF
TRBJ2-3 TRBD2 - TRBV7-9 TGTGCCAGCAGCTTAACGAGCGGGAGTAGCACAGATACGCAGTATTTT CASSLTSGSSTDTQYF
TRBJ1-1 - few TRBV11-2 TGTGCCAGCAGCTTTTCGACAACAGGGAACACTGAAGCTTTCTTT CASSFSTTGNTEAFF
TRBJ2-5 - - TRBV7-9 TGTGCCAGCAGCTTAGACAACGACTTGGAGACCCAGTACTTC CASSLDNDLETQYF
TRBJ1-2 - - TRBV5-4 TGTGCCAGCAGCCCTCCGGGGGGCCTCCTCTATGGCTACACCTTC CASSPPGGLLYGYTF
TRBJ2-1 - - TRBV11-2 TGTGCCAGCAGCTTAGGGTCAGCGATCTACAATGAGCAGTTCTTC CASSLGSAIYNEQFF
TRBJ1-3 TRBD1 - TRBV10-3 TGTGCCATCAGAGGGACAGCCGGAAACACCATATATTTT CAIRGTAGNTIYF
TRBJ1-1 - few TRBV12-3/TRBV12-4 TGTGCCAGCAGTAGAGTTTTGGCTGAAGCTTTCTTT CASSRVLAEAFF
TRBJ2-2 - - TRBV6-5 TGTGCCAGCAAAAGGGCGGGTGACACCGGGGAGCTGTTTTTT CASKRAGDTGELFF
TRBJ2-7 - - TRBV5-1 TGCGCCAGCAGCCCGCGTGGCGAGCGGCAGATTTACGAGCAGTACTTC CASSPRGERQIYEQYF
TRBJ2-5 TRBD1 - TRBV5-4 TGTGCCAGCAGCCAGGACAGGGAAGAGACCCAGTACTTC CASSQDREETQYF
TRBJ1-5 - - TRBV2 TGTGCCAGCAGTTATGAGAGCAATCAGCCCCAGCATTTT CASSYESNQPQHF
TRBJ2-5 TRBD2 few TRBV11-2 TGTGCCAGCAGCTTAGTTGCGGGAGCGGCACAAGAGACCCAGTACTTC CASSLVAGAAQETQYF
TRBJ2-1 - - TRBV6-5 TGTGCCAGCAGTTCGACACTAGAGAATGAGCAGTTCTTC CASSSTLENEQFF
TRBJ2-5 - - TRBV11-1 TGTGCCAGCAGCTTCTCAGGGATGCGGGAGACCCAGTACTTC CASSFSGMRETQYF
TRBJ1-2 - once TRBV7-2 TGTGCCAGCAGCTTAGGTCAGGGGCCATCCTATGGCTACACCTTC CASSLGQGPSYGYTF
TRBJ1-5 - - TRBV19 TGTGCCAGTAGTCTCCGTGGGGGCGATCAGCCCCAGCATTTT CASSLRGGDQPQHF
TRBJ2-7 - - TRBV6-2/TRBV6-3 TGTGCCAGCAGTTACGCGGGACAGCGATACGAGCAGTACTTC CASSYAGQRYEQYF
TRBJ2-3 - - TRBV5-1 TGCGCCAGCAGCTTGGGGCTAGCTGGCACAGATACGCAGTATTTT CASSLGLAGTDTQYF
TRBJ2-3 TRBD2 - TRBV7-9 TGTGCCAGCAGCTTTACTAGCGGAAACACAGATACGCAGTATTTT CASSFTSGNTDTQYF
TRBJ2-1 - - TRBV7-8 TGTGCCAGCAGCTTAGGGCGGAACAATGAGCAGTTCTTC CASSLGRNNEQFF
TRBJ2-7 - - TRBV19 TGTGCCAGTAGGAGGGCCGCAGGATCCTACGAGCAGTACTTC CASRRAAGSYEQYF